This is a list of T cell receptor beta chains from one sample in a study of cytomegalovirus exposure and HLA in healthy donors. Produced via immunoSEQ multiplex PCR; TCRdb's table is partial and in-frame only. The data show 100,000 or so clones, around 15% seen once. Sequencing input: PBMCs. All receptors derive from a female donor in good health and CMV-seronegative. Both conserved end residues are part of each CDR3. The order of the fields is clone size, D gene, J gene, V gene, CDR3 protein, CDR3 DNA. D genes are given only for firm matches. Size tells how often a clone was seen (once, few, many) or the class of an expanded clone, and some rows leave it out.

abundance: -
d_gene: -
j_gene: TRBJ2-1
v_gene: TRBV19
CDR3aa: CASSTPGNNIQFGDEQFF
CDR3nt: TGTGCCAGTAGTACACCGGGGAACAACATCCAATTCGGCGATGAGCAGTTCTTC

abundance: few
d_gene: -
j_gene: TRBJ1-5
v_gene: TRBV19
CDR3aa: CASSSRDTGGNQPQHF
CDR3nt: TGTGCCAGTAGTTCCCGGGACACCGGAGGCAATCAGCCCCAGCATTTT

abundance: -
d_gene: TRBD2
j_gene: TRBJ2-7
v_gene: TRBV29-1
CDR3aa: CSVGGTTAYEQYF
CDR3nt: TGCAGCGTTGGGGGGACTACCGCCTACGAGCAGTACTTC

abundance: -
d_gene: -
j_gene: TRBJ2-3
v_gene: TRBV27
CDR3aa: CASSPDRGTTDTQYF
CDR3nt: TGTGCCAGCAGTCCTGACAGAGGTACCACAGATACGCAGTATTTT

abundance: -
d_gene: -
j_gene: TRBJ1-2
v_gene: TRBV21-1
CDR3aa: CASSKGGSGRWNGYTF
CDR3nt: TGTGCCAGCAGCAAGGGAGGAAGTGGGAGATGGAATGGCTACACCTTC

abundance: -
d_gene: -
j_gene: TRBJ2-4
v_gene: TRBV29-1
CDR3aa: CSAADLAKNIQYF
CDR3nt: TGCAGCGCCGCGGATCTAGCCAAAAACATTCAGTACTTC

abundance: -
d_gene: -
j_gene: TRBJ1-6
v_gene: TRBV4-3
CDR3aa: CASSQSNRGFGSPLHF
CDR3nt: TGCGCCAGCAGCCAGTCTAACCGGGGGTTCGGTTCACCCCTACACTTT

abundance: many
d_gene: -
j_gene: TRBJ2-5
v_gene: TRBV7-2
CDR3aa: CASSFTGRETQYF
CDR3nt: TGTGCCAGCAGCTTCACAGGGCGGGAGACCCAGTACTTC

abundance: -
d_gene: TRBD2
j_gene: TRBJ2-5
v_gene: TRBV9
CDR3aa: CASSPGLAGAETQYF
CDR3nt: TGTGCCAGCAGCCCCGGACTAGCGGGGGCTGAGACCCAGTACTTC

abundance: few
d_gene: TRBD1
j_gene: TRBJ1-2
v_gene: TRBV5-1
CDR3aa: CASSLRDRAYGYTF
CDR3nt: TGCGCCAGCAGCTTGAGGGACAGGGCGTATGGCTACACCTTC